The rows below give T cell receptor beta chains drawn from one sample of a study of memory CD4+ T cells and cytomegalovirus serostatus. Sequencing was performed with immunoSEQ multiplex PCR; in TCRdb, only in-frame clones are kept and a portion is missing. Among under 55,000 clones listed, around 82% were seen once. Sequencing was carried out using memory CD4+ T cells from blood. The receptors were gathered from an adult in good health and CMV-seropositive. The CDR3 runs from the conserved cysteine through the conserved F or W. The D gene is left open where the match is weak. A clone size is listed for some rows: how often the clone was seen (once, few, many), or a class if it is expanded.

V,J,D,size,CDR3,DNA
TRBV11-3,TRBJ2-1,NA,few,CASSLDGAGTRNEQFF,TGTGCCAGCAGCTTAGATGGAGCGGGTACGCGTAATGAGCAGTTCTTC
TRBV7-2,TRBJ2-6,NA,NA,CASMSKGGGTGANVLTF,TGTGCCAGCATGTCAAAGGGGGGAGGTACTGGGGCCAACGTCCTGACTTTC
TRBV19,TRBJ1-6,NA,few,CASRFSSYNSPLHF,TGTGCCAGTAGGTTTAGCTCCTATAATTCACCCCTCCACTTT
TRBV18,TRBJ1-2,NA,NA,CASSPPRGRAAGYTF,TGTGCCAGCTCACCACCGCGAGGGAGGGCGGCTGGCTACACCTTC
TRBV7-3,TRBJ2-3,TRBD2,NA,CASSLQAGTMAQYF,TGTGCCAGCAGCTTACAGGCCGGGACTATGGCGCAGTATTTT
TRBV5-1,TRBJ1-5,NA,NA,CASSPGGSNQPQHF,TGCGCCAGCAGCCCTGGGGGGAGCAATCAGCCCCAGCATTTT
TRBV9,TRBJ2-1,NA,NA,CASSDLRREQFF,TGTGCCAGCAGCGATTTGAGGAGGGAGCAGTTCTTC
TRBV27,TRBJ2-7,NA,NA,CASSFSRQRSREQYF,TGTGCCAGCAGTTTCTCACGGCAGCGAAGCCGAGAGCAGTACTTC
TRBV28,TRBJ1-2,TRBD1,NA,CASRGTGGLYGYTF,TGTGCCAGCAGGGGGACAGGGGGCCTCTATGGCTACACCTTC
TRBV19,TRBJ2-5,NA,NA,CASSIGTTQETQYF,TGTGCCAGTAGTATTGGGACAACGCAAGAGACCCAGTACTTC
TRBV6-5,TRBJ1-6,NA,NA,CASSLQYRFNSPLHF,TGTGCCAGCAGTCTCCAGTACCGATTTAATTCACCCCTCCACTTT
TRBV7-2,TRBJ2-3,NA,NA,CASSKNRVSGDTQYF,TGTGCCAGCAGTAAAAACAGGGTTTCCGGAGATACGCAGTATTTT
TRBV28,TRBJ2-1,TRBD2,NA,CASREGTSGGYNEQFF,TGTGCCAGCAGAGAGGGGACTAGCGGGGGCTACAATGAGCAGTTCTTC
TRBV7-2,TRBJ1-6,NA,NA,CASSLGFDLNSPLHF,TGTGCCAGCAGCTTAGGGTTCGACCTCAATTCACCCCTCCACTTT
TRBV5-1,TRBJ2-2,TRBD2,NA,CASSLGLAAGELFF,TGCGCCAGCAGCCTGGGACTAGCCGCCGGGGAGCTGTTTTTT
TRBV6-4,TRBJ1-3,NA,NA,CASRYQVQRVSGNTIYF,TGTGCCAGCAGATACCAGGTACAGAGAGTGTCAGGAAACACCATATATTTT
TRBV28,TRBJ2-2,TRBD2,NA,CASSLSVGGSTGELFF,TGTGCCAGCAGTTTATCGGTGGGGGGGAGCACCGGGGAGCTGTTTTTT
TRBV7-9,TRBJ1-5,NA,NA,CASSLTGRADQPQHF,TGTGCCAGCAGCCTAACAGGGCGGGCGGATCAGCCCCAGCATTTT
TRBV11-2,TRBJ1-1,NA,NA,CASSFIQGEAFF,TGTGCCAGCAGCTTTATACAGGGAGAAGCTTTCTTT
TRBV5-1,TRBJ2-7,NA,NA,CASTGQGGHEQYF,TGCGCCAGCACGGGGCAGGGGGGCCACGAGCAGTACTTC
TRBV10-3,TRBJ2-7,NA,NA,CAIRETDYEQYF,TGTGCCATCAGAGAGACAGACTACGAGCAGTACTTC
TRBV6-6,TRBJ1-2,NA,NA,CASSLQGPNYGYTF,TGTGCCAGCAGTTTGCAGGGTCCTAACTATGGCTACACCTTC
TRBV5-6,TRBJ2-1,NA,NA,CASSFRSLVWNEQFF,TGTGCCAGCAGCTTTCGAAGCCTGGTCTGGAATGAGCAGTTCTTC
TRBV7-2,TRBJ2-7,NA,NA,CASSLLGGTYEQYF,TGTGCCAGCAGCTTATTGGGGGGTACCTACGAGCAGTACTTC
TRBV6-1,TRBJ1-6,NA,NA,CASSGGQGRFNSPLHF,TGTGCCAGCAGTGGGGGGCAGGGAAGGTTTAATTCACCCCTCCACTTT
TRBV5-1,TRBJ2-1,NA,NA,CASSLGSKGNEQFF,TGCGCCAGCAGCTTGGGTAGTAAGGGCAATGAGCAGTTCTTC